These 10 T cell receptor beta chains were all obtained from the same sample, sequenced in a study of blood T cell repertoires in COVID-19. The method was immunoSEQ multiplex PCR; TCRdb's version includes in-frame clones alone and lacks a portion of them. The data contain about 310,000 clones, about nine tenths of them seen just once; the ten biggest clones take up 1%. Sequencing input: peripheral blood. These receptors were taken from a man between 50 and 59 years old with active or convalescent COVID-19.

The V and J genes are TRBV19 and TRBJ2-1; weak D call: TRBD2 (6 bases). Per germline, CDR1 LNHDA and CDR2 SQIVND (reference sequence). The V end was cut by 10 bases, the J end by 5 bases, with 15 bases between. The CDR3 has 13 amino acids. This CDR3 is CATWGVADNEQFF. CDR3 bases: TGTGCCACCTGGGGGGTAGCGGACAATGAGCAGTTCTTC.

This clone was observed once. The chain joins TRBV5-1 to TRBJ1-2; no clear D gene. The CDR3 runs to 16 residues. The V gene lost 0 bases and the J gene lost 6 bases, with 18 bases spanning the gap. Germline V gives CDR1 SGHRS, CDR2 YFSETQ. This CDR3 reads CASSLGPSREEDGYTF. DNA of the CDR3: TGCGCCAGCAGCTTGGGGCCCTCCCGGGAAGAGGATGGCTACACCTTC.

CDR3 in amino acids: CASSSGTGASEQYF. CDR3 in DNA: TGTGCCAGCAGCTCCGGGACAGGGGCCTCCGAGCAGTACTTC. The chain recombines TRBV6-5 with TRBJ2-7; TRBD1 agrees at 10 bases. Germline CDR1 and CDR2: MNHEY and SVGAGI. This CDR3 spans 14 amino acids. Trimming at V came to 6 bases and at J to 6 bases, leaving 8 bases not matched to a gene.

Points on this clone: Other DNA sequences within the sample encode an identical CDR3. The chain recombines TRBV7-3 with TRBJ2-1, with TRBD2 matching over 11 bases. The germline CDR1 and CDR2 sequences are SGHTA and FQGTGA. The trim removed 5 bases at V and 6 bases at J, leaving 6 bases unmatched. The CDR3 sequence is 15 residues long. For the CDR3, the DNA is TGTGCCAGCAGCCTCGGACTAGCGGGTGGCAATGAGCAGTTCTTC. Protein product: CASSLGLAGGNEQFF.

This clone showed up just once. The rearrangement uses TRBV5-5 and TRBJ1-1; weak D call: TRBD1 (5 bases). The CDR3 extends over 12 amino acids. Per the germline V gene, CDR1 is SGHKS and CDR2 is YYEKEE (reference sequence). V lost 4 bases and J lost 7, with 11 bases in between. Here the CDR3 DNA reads TGTGCCAGCAGCCAGGGCCGGATTGAAGCTTTCTTT. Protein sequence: CASSQGRIEAFF.

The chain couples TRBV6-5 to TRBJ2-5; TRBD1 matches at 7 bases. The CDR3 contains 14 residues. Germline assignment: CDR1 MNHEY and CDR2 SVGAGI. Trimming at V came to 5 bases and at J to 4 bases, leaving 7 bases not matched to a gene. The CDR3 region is CASSLTGDGETQYF. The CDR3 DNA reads TGTGCCAGCAGTCTCACAGGGGATGGAGAGACCCAGTACTTC.

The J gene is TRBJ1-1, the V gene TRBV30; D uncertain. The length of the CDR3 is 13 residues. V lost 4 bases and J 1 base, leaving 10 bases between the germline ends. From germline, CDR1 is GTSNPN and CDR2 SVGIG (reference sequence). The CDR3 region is CAWNPGGNTEAFF. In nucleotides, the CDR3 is TGTGCCTGGAACCCTGGCGGGAACACTGAAGCTTTCTTT.

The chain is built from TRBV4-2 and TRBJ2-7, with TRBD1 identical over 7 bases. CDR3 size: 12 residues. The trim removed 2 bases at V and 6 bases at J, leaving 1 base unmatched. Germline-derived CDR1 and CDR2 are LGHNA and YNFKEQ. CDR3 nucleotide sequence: TGTGCCAGCAGCCAATCAGGGGGCGAGCAGTACTTC. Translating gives CASSQSGGEQYF.

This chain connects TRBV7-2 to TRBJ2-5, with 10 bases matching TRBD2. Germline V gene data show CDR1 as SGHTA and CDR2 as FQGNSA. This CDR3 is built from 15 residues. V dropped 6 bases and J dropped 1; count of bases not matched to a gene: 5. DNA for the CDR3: TGTGCCAGCAGTCGTAGCGGGGGGCCCCAAGAGACCCAGTACTTC. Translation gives CASSRSGGPQETQYF.

For the CDR3, the DNA is TGTGCCACCAGCAGAGATCGGGAGGGGAGGAACGGCTACACCTTC. Protein: CATSRDREGRNGYTF. The V gene is TRBV15, the J gene TRBJ1-2, with D perhaps matching TRBD1 (5 bases). The CDR3 spans 15 residues. Germline V gene data show CDR1 as LNHNV and CDR2 as YYDKDF (reference sequence). V dropped 0 bases and J dropped 8 bases, with 16 bases sitting between them.